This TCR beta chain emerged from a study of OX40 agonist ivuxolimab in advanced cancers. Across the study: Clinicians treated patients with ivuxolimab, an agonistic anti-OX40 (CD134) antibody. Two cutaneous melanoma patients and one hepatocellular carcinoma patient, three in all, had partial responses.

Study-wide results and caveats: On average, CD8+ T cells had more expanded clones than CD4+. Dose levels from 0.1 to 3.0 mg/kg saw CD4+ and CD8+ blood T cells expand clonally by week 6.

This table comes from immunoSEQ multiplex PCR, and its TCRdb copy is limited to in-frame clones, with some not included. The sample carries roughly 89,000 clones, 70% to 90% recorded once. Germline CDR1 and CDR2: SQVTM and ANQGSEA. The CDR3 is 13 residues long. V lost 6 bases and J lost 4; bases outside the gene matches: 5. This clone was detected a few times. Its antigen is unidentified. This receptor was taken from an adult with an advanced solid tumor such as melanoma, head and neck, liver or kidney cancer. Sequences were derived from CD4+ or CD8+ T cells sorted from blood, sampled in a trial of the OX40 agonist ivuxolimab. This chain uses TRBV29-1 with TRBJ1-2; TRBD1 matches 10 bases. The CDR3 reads CSVRTGGGYGYTF. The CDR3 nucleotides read TGCAGCGTAAGGACAGGGGGAGGCTATGGCTACACCTTC. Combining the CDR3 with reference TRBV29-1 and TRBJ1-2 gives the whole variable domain SAVISQKPSRDICQRGTSLTIQCQVDSQVTMMFWYRQQPGQSLTLIATANQGSEATYESGFVIDKFPISRPNLTFSTLTVSNMSPEDSSIYLCSVRTGGGYGYTFGSGTRLTVV.